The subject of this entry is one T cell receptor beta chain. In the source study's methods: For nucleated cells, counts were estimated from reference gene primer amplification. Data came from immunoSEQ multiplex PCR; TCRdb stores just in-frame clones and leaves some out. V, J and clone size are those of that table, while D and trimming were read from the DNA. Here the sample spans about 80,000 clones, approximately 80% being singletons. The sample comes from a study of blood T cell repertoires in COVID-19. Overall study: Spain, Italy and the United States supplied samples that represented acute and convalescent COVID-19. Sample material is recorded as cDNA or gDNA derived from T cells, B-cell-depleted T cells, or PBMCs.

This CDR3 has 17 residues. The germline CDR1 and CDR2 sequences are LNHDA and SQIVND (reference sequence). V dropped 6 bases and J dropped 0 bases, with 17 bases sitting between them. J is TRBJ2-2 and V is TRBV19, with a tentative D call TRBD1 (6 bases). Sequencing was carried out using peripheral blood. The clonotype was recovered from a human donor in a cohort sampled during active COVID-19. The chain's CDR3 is CASRSGTGTPNTGELFF. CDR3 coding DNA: TGTGCCAGTAGATCTGGAACCGGGACACCGAACACCGGGGAGCTGTTTTTT.